These 22 T cell receptor beta chains were sequenced from one sample in a study of vaccination effects on CD4 cells after COVID-19. The antigens for these receptors are not known. Sequencing followed a ViraFEST assay step that expanded antigen-specific CD4+ T cells with viral peptide pools. When around nine days of culture had elapsed, CD4+ T cells were isolated. This person's SARS-CoV-2 infection, confirmed by PCR, occurred between March and December 2020. Data came from immunoSEQ multiplex PCR; TCRdb stores just in-frame clones and leaves some out. The sample yields around 40,000 clones, under 80% seen once. This sample comprised CD4+ T cells from PBMCs cultured with a peptide pool, obtained before COVID-19 vaccination. These receptors all come from a human donor who had a prior SARS-CoV-2 infection.

The chain recombines TRBV4-2 with TRBJ2-2, with D tentatively TRBD2 (8 bases). Germline V gene sequence: CDR1 LGHNA, CDR2 YNFKEQ. The CDR3 loop spans 19 amino acids. V was cut by 4 bases and J by 2 bases, with 23 bases left in between. Here the CDR3 reads CASSRHRTGAGGNTGELFF. CDR3 in DNA: TGTGCCAGCAGCCGACACAGAACAGGGGCGGGAGGAAACACCGGGGAGCTGTTTTTT.

The genes are TRBV4-1 and TRBJ1-5; D ambiguous. This CDR3 has 17 residues. Germline V gene sequence: CDR1 MGHRA, CDR2 YSYEKL. Trimming shortened V by 2 bases and J by 0 bases, and 14 bases separated the two germline ends. CDR3 bases: TGCGCCAGCAGCCAAACGGGGTTGGGTTATAGCAATCAGCCCCAGCATTTT. Translated, it gives CASSQTGLGYSNQPQHF.

This clone has only one observation. The chain combines TRBV27 with TRBJ2-7; D is tentatively TRBD1 or TRBD2 (6 bases each). This CDR3 is 14 amino acids long. V was cut by 6 bases and J by 3 bases, with 15 bases left in between. The V gene's germline CDR1 is MNHEY and CDR2 SMNVEV (reference sequence). This chain's CDR3 is CASSGGPENYEQYF. Here the CDR3 DNA reads TGTGCCAGCAGCGGGGGCCCGGAAAACTACGAGCAGTACTTC.

The rearrangement uses TRBV7-9 and TRBJ2-7; D ambiguous. Trimming shortened V by 6 bases and J by 5 bases, and 11 bases separated the two germline ends. The CDR3 totals 12 residues. Germline CDR1 and CDR2: SEHNR and FQNEAQ (reference sequence). As DNA, the CDR3 is TGTGCCAGCAGTTCGCCGTTCCACGAGCAGTACTTC. Protein product: CASSSPFHEQYF.

This clone was observed a single time. V gene TRBV7-2 combines with J gene TRBJ2-7; D not resolved. V gave up 5 bases and J gave up 4 bases, with 15 bases separating them. Germline V gene sequence: CDR1 SGHTA, CDR2 FQGNSA. CDR3 length: 14 amino acids. CDR3 in amino acids: CASSPARSMYEQYF. CDR3 in DNA: TGTGCCAGCAGCCCGGCGCGAAGTATGTACGAGCAGTACTTC. The variable domain in full, with the rest retrieved from reference TRBV7-2 and TRBJ2-7, is GAGVSQSPSNKVTEKGKDVELRCDPISGHTALYWYRQSLGQGLEFLIYFQGNSAPDKSGLPSDRFSAERTGGSVSTLTIQRTQQEDSAVYLCASSPARSMYEQYFGPGTRLTVT.

V and J are TRBV27 and TRBJ2-7; D may be TRBD2 (6 bases). The germline V and J ends were trimmed by 6 bases and 5 bases, with 20 bases remaining between them. CDR3 size: 15 residues. Germline V gene lookup returns CDR1 MNHEY and CDR2 SMNVEV (reference sequence). The CDR3 DNA reads TGTGCCAGCAGCCCATCGGGACTCACTTTTCACGAGCAGTACTTC. Its protein is CASSPSGLTFHEQYF.

This clone was detected only a few times. The chain combines TRBV9 with TRBJ1-6; tentatively, D is TRBD1 (6 bases). The V gene lost 4 bases and the J gene lost 9 bases, with 17 bases spanning the gap. Germline CDR1 is SGDLS and CDR2 is YYNGEE. This CDR3 is built from 15 residues. The CDR3 loop is CASSFTGLGGSPLHF. CDR3 bases: TGTGCCAGCAGCTTCACAGGGTTGGGGGGTTCACCCCTCCACTTT.

The rearrangement joins TRBV5-6 to TRBJ2-3; 7 bases agree with TRBD1. J gave up 1 base and V 3 bases, and 8 bases lay outside the gene matches. The CDR3 covers 16 residues. Germline V CDR1 and CDR2: SGHDT, YYEEEE. As DNA, the CDR3 is TGTGCCAGCAGCTCGGCCGGAGACAGGGGCACAGATACGCAGTATTTT. Protein product: CASSSAGDRGTDTQYF.

The chain recombines TRBV9 with TRBJ2-1, with D perhaps being TRBD1 or TRBD2 (6 bases each). The germline V gene encodes CDR1 SGDLS and CDR2 YYNGEE. The V and J ends lost 0 bases and 5 bases respectively, with 15 bases between them. This CDR3 has 16 residues. CDR3 nucleotides: TGTGCCAGCAGCGTAGCCAGGGGCGGGGAAAACAATGAGCAGTTCTTC. Amino acid sequence: CASSVARGGENNEQFF.

This chain joins TRBV9 and TRBJ1-1; D call uncertain. V lost 0 bases, J lost 5 bases, and 14 bases lay in between. The germline CDR1 and CDR2 sequences are SGDLS and YYNGEE. The CDR3 contains 15 residues. The CDR3 DNA follows: TGTGCCAGCAGCGTAGGATATGGGGTGGGGACTGAAGCTTTCTTT. Translated: CASSVGYGVGTEAFF. Complete variable domain (other parts from reference TRBV9 and TRBJ1-1): DSGVTQTPKHLITATGQRVTLRCSPRSGDLSVYWYQQSLDQGLQFLIQYYNGEERAKGNILERFSAQQFPDLHSELNLSSLELGDSALYFCASSVGYGVGTEAFFGQGTRLTVV.

This chain links TRBV13 with TRBJ2-7; TRBD1 matches 7 bases. Trimming at V came to 3 bases and at J to 3 bases, leaving 23 bases not matched to a gene. The CDR3 spans 20 residues. CDR1 is PRHDT, CDR2 FYEKMQ, per germline (reference sequence). The CDR3 loop reads CASSFRDSQISYQICYEQYF. Here the CDR3 DNA reads TGTGCCAGCAGCTTTAGGGACAGCCAGATTAGTTATCAGATTTGCTACGAGCAGTACTTC.

This clone was seen more than once but under ten times. This chain uses TRBV3-1 (or the pseudogene TRBV3-2) with TRBJ1-2; tentatively, D is TRBD1 (5 bases). CDR1 is LGHDT, CDR2 YNNKEL, per germline (reference sequence). The germline V and J ends were trimmed by 10 bases and 0 bases, with 12 bases remaining between them. The CDR3 covers 13 residues. The chain's CDR3 is CATSTDSNYGYTF. Here the CDR3 DNA reads TGTGCCACCTCGACAGACTCTAACTATGGCTACACCTTC.

This clone was counted between two and nine times. The chain carries TRBV29-1 and TRBJ1-2; D possibly corresponds to TRBD1 (5 bases). V was pared by 3 bases and J by 5 bases, with 13 bases between. The CDR3 has 13 residues. CDR1 and CDR2 from the germline V gene are SQVTM and ANQGSEA. This chain's CDR3 is CSVEGYRLYGYTF. CDR3 in DNA: TGCAGCGTTGAGGGGTACAGGTTATATGGCTACACCTTC.

This clone was recorded a few times. The chain links TRBV6-2 or TRBV6-3 to TRBJ2-7, with no clear D. Trimming removed 2 bases at V and 3 bases at J, with 11 bases between. This CDR3 comprises 14 residues. Germline lookup yields CDR1 MNHEY and CDR2 SVGEGT. The chain's CDR3 is CASSYGAGVYEQYF. In DNA, the CDR3 is TGTGCCAGCAGTTACGGTGCCGGAGTCTACGAGCAGTACTTC.

The rearrangement joins TRBV19 to TRBJ1-5, with D unresolved. CDR1 and CDR2 (germline): LNHDA, SQIVND (reference sequence). V shed 5 bases and J shed 2 bases, with 7 bases lying between them. The CDR3 extends over 13 amino acids. CDR3 amino acids: CASSRQGNQPQHF. The DNA for the CDR3 is TGTGCCAGTAGTCGGCAGGGCAATCAGCCCCAGCATTTT.

The J gene is TRBJ1-2, the V gene TRBV19, with D maybe TRBD1 (6 bases). Germline V gene data show CDR1 as LNHDA and CDR2 as SQIVND (reference sequence). V lost 6 bases, J lost 7 bases, and 18 bases lay in between. The CDR3 is 14 amino acids. CDR3 loop: CASSSAGGRVGYTF. For the CDR3, the DNA is TGTGCCAGTAGCTCGGCGGGGGGGCGCGTTGGCTACACCTTC.

This chain joins TRBV7-6 and TRBJ1-1, with TRBD1 matching 10 bases. Germline assignment: CDR1 SGHVS and CDR2 FNYEAQ. The CDR3 consists of 14 residues. V shed 5 bases and J 5 bases; nucleotides not matched to a gene: 5. The CDR3 nucleotides are TGTGCCAGCAGCCCCCGGGACAGGGGTACTGAAGCTTTCTTT. Amino acids: CASSPRDRGTEAFF. The full variable domain, completed using reference TRBV7-6 and TRBJ1-1, is GAGVSQSPRYKVTKRGQDVALRCDPISGHVSLYWYRQALGQGPEFLTYFNYEAQQDKSGLPNDRFSAERPEGSISTLTIQRTEQRDSAMYRCASSPRDRGTEAFFGQGTRLTVV.

The J gene is TRBJ1-5, the V gene TRBV6-5; weak D call: TRBD1 (5 bases). Germline values: CDR1 MNHEY, CDR2 SVGAGI. Trimming stripped 5 bases from V and 6 bases from J, with 14 bases between. The CDR3 loop spans 14 amino acids. The CDR3 protein is CASSRDWNGQPQHF. The CDR3 DNA follows: TGTGCCAGCAGTAGGGACTGGAATGGTCAGCCCCAGCATTTT.

This clone was observed a few times. The CDR3 is CASSSGTMVSRDTQYF. The CDR3 DNA reads as TGTGCCAGCAGCTCCGGGACTATGGTTAGTAGGGATACGCAGTATTTT. This chain connects TRBV7-6 to TRBJ2-3; 7 positions agree with TRBD2. In germline, CDR1 is SGHVS, CDR2 FNYEAQ. V shed 4 bases and J 6 bases; nucleotides not matched to a gene: 13. The CDR3 consists of 16 residues.

This chain joins TRBV5-1 and TRBJ1-1; maybe TRBD1 (6 bases). Trimming cost V 0 bases and J 4 bases, with 13 bases left between them. Germline lookup yields CDR1 SGHRS and CDR2 YFSETQ. The CDR3 is made up of 15 amino acids. The chain's CDR3 is CASSLDGGAGTEAFF. The CDR3 DNA is TGCGCCAGCAGCTTGGACGGGGGGGCCGGCACTGAAGCTTTCTTT.

The chain combines TRBV12-5 with TRBJ2-3; 10 bases are shared with TRBD1. J gave up 4 bases and V 5 bases, and 12 bases lay outside the gene matches. The CDR3 runs 17 residues. Germline lookup yields CDR1 LGHNT and CDR2 FRNRAP. CDR3 sequence: CASGPLTGGIMADTQYF. The CDR3 DNA sequence: TGTGCTAGTGGTCCTCTGACAGGGGGCATAATGGCAGATACGCAGTATTTT.

This chain links TRBV7-3 with TRBJ2-2; D gene unclear. CDR1 is SGHTA and CDR2 is FQGTGA in the germline V gene. The V and J ends lost 2 bases and 1 base respectively, with 11 bases between them. The CDR3 sequence is 16 residues long. The CDR3 DNA reads as TGTGCCAGCAGCTTACAATTTGAGGTGAACACCGGGGAGCTGTTTTTT. Translated, it gives CASSLQFEVNTGELFF. The variable domain in full, completed from reference TRBV7-3 and TRBJ2-2, reads GAGVSQTPSNKVTEKGKYVELRCDPISGHTALYWYRQSLGQGPEFLIYFQGTGAADDSGLPNDRFFAVRPEGSVSTLKIQRTERGDSAVYLCASSLQFEVNTGELFFGEGSRLTVL.